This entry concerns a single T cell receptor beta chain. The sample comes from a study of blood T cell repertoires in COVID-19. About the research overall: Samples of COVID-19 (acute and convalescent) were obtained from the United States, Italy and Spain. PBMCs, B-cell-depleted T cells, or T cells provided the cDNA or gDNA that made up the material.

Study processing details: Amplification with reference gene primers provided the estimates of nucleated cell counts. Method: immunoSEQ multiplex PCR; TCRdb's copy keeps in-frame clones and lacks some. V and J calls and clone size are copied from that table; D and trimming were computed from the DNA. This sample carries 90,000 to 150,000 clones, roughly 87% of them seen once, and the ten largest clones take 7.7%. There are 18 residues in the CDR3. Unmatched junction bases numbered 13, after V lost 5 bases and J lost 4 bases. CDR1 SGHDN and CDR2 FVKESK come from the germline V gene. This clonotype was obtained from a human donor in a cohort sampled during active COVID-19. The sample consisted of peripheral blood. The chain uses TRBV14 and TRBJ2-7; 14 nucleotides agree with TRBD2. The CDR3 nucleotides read TGTGCCAGCAGCAAAAGAGTGGGGACTAGCGGGGGCCTTTACGAGCAGTACTTC. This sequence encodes CASSKRVGTSGGLYEQYF. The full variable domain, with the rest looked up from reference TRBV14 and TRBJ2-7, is EAGVTQFPSHSVIEKGQTVTLRCDPISGHDNLYWYRRVMGKEIKFLLHFVKESKQDESGMPNNRFLAERTGGTYSTLKVQPAELEDSGVYFCASSKRVGTSGGLYEQYFGPGTRLTVT.